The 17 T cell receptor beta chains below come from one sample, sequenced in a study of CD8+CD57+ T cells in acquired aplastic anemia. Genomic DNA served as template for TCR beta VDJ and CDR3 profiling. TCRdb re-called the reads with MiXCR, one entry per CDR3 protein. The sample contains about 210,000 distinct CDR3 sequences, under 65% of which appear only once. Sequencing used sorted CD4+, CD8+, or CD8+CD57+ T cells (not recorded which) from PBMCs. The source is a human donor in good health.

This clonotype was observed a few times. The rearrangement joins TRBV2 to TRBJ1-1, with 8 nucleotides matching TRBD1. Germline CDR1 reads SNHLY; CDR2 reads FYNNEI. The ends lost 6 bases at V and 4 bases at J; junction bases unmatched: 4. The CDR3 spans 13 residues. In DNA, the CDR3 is TGTGCCAGCAGCCGACAGGGGTTCACTGAAGCTTTCTTT. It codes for CASSRQGFTEAFF.

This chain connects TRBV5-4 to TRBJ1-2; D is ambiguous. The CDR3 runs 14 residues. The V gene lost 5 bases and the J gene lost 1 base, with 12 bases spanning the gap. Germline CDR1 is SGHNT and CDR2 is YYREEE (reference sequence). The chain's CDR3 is CASSPPGDNYGYTF. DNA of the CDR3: TGTGCCAGCAGTCCCCCTGGGGATAACTATGGCTACACCTTC.

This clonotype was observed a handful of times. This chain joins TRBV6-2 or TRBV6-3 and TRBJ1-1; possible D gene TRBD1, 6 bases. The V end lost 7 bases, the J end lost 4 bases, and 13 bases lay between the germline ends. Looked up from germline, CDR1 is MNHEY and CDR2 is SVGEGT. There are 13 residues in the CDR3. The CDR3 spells CASTLGGATEAFF. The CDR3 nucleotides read TGTGCCAGCACCCTTGGGGGGGCCACTGAAGCTTTCTTT.

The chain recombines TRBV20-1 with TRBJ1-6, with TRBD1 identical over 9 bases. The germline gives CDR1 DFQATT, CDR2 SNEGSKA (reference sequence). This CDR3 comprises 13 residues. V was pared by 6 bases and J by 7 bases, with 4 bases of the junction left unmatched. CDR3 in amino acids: CSAKTGGNSPLHF. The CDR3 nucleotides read TGCAGTGCCAAGACAGGGGGGAATTCACCCCTCCACTTT.

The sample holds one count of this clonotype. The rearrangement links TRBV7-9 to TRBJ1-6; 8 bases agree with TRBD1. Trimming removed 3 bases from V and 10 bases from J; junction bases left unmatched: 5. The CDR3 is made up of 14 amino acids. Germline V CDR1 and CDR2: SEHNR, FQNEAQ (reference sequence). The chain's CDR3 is CASSFRTGPSPLHF. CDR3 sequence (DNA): TGTGCCAGCAGCTTTAGGACAGGGCCCTCACCCCTCCACTTT.

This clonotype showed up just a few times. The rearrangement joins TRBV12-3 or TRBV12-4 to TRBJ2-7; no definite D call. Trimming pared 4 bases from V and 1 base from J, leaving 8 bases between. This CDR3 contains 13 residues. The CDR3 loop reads CASSYTDSYEQYF. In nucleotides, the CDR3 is TGTGCCAGCAGTTACACAGATTCCTACGAGCAGTACTTC.

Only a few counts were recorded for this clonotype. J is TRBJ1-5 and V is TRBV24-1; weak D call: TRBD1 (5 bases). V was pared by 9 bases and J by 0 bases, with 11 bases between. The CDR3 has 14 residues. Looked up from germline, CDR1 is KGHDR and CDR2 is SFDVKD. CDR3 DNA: TGTGCCACCGCGGGGCCACTTAGCAATCAGCCCCAGCATTTT. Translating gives CATAGPLSNQPQHF.

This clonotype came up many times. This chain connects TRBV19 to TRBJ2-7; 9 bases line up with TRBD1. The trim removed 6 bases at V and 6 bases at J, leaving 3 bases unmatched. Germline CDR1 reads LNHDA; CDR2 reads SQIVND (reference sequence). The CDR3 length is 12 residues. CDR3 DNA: TGTGCCAGTAGCGGGACAGGGTTCGAGCAGTACTTC. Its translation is CASSGTGFEQYF.

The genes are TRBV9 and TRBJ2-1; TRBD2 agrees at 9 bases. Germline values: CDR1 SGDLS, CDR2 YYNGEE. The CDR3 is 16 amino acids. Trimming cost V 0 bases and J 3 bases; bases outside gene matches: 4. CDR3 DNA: TGTGCCAGCAGCGTAGATAGCGGGAGCAACTACAATGAGCAGTTCTTC. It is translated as CASSVDSGSNYNEQFF.

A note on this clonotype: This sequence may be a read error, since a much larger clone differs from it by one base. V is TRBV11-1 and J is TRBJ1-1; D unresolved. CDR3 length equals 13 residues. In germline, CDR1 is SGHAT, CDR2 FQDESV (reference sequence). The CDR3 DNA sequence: TGTGCCAGCAGCTTATCCCAGAACACTGGAGCTTTCTTT. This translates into CASSLSQNTGAFF. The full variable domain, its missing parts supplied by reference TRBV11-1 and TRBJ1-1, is EAEVAQSPRYKITEKSQAVAFWCDPISGHATLYWYRQILGQGPELLVQFQDESVVDDSQLPKDRFSAERLKGVDSTLKIQPAELGDSAMYLCASSLSQNTGAFFGQGTRLTVV.

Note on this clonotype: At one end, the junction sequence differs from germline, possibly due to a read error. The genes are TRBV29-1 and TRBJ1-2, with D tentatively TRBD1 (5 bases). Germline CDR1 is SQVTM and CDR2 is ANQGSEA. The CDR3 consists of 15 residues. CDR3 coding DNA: TGCAGCGTTGAAGATCCATTCGGGACGGACTATGGCCACACCTTC. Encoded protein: CSVEDPFGTDYGHTF.

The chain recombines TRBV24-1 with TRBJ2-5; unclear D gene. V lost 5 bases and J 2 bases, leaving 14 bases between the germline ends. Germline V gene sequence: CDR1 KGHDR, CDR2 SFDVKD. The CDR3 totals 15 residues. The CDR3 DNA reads TGTGCCACCAGTGCCCCGCATCCCCTTCAAGAGACCCAGTACTTC. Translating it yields CATSAPHPLQETQYF.

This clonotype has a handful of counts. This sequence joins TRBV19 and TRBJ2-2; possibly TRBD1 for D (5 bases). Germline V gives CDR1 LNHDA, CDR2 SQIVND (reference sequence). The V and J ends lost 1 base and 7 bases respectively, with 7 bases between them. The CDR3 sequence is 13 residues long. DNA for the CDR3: TGTGCCAGTAGTATAGGGGGCCTCGGGGAGCTGTTTTTT. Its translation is CASSIGGLGELFF. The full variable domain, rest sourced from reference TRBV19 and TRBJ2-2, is DGGITQSPKYLFRKEGQNVTLSCEQNLNHDAMYWYRQDPGQGLRLIYYSQIVNDFQKGDIAEGYSVSREKKESFPLTVTSAQKNPTAFYLCASSIGGLGELFFGEGSRLTVL.

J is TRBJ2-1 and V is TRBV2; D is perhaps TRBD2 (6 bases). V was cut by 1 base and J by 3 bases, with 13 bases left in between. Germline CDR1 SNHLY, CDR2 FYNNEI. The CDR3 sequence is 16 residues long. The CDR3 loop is CASSEVADNYYNEQFF. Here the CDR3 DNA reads TGTGCCAGCAGTGAAGTAGCGGACAACTACTACAATGAGCAGTTCTTC.

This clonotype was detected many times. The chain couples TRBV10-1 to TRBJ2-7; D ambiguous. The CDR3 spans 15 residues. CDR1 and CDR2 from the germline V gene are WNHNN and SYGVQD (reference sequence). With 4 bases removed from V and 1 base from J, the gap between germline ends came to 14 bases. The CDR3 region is CASSGPRRRSYEQYF. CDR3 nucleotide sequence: TGCGCCAGCAGTGGCCCCCGCAGGCGTTCCTACGAGCAGTACTTC.

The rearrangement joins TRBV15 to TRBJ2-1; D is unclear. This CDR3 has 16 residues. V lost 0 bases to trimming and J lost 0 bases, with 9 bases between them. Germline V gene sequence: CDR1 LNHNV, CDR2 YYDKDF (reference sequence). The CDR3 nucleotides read TGTGCCACCAGCAGAGATGCGTGGATCTCCTACAATGAGCAGTTCTTC. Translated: CATSRDAWISYNEQFF.

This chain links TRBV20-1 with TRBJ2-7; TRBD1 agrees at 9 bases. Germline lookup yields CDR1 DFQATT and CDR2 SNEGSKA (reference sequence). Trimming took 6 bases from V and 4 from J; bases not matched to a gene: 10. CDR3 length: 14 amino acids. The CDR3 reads CSARPGDREYEQYF. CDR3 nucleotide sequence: TGCAGTGCCAGACCCGGGGACAGGGAATACGAGCAGTACTTC.